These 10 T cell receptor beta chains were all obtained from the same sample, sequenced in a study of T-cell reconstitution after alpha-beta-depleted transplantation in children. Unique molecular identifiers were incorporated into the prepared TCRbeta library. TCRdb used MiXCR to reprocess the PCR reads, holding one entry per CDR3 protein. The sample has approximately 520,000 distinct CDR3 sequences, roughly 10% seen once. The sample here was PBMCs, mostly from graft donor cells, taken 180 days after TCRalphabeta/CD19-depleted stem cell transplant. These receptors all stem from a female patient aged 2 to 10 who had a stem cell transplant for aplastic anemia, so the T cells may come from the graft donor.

The CDR3 loop reads CASSTNQGLDTEAFF. CDR3 in DNA: TGTGCCAGCAGCACCAACCAGGGTCTCGACACTGAAGCTTTCTTT. The chain joins TRBV7-9 to TRBJ1-1; weak D call: TRBD1 (5 bases). The V end was cut by 5 bases, the J end by 3 bases, with 16 bases between. Germline loops: CDR1 SEHNR, CDR2 FQNEAQ (reference sequence). This CDR3 is 15 amino acids long.

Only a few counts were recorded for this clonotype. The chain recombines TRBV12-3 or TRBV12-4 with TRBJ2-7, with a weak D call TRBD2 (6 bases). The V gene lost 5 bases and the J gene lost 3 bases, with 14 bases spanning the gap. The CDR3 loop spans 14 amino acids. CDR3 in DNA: TGTGCCAGCAGTCCTCGGGACTCGGTCTACGAGCAGTACTTC. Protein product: CASSPRDSVYEQYF.

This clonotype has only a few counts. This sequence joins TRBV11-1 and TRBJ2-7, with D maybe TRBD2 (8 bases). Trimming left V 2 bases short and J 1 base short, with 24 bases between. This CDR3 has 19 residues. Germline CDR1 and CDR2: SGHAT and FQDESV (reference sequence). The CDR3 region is CASSLNYREGDSPSYEQYV. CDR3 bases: TGTGCCAGCAGCTTAAATTATCGGGAGGGGGACAGCCCATCCTACGAGCAGTACGTC.

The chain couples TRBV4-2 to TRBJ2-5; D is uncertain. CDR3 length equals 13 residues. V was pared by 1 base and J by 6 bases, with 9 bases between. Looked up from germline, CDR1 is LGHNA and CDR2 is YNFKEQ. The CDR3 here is CASSQAGRQTQYF. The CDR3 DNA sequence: TGTGCCAGCAGCCAAGCGGGTAGGCAGACCCAGTACTTC.

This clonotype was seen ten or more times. In nucleotides, the CDR3 is TGCAGCGTCGGAGCGGGAGGGGCAGATACGCAGTATTTT. As protein: CSVGAGGADTQYF. The rearrangement links TRBV29-1 to TRBJ2-3; 10 bases agree with TRBD2. The trim removed 6 bases at V and 4 bases at J, leaving 4 bases unmatched. CDR3 length equals 13 residues. CDR1 is SQVTM, CDR2 ANQGSEA, per germline.

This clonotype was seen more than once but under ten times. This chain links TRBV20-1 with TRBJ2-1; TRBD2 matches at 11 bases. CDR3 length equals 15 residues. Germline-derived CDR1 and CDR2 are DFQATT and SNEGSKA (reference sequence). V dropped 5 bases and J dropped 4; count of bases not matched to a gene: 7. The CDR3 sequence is CSASEGTSGYNEQFF. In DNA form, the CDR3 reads TGCAGTGCTTCCGAAGGGACTAGCGGATACAATGAGCAGTTCTTC.

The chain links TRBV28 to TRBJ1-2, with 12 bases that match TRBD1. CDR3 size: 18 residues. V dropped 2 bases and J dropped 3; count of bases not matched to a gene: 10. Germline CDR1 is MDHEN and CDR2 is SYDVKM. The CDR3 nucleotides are TGTGCCAGCAGTTTAGGCTTAGGGACAGGGGGCGCCCACTATGGCTACACCTTC. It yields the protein CASSLGLGTGGAHYGYTF.

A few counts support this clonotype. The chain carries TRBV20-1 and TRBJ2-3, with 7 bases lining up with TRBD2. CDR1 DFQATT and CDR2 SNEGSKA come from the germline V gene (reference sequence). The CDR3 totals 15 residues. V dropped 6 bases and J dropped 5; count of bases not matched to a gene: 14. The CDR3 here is CSAHPKASGGDTQYF. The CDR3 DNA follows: TGCAGTGCCCATCCAAAGGCTAGCGGTGGAGATACGCAGTATTTT.

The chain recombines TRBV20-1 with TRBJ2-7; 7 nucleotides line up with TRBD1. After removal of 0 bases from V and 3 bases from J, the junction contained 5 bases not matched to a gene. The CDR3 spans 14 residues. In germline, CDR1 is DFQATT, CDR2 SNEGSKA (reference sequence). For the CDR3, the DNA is TGCAGTGCTAGAGAAAGGACAGGTCGCTACGAGCAGTACTTC. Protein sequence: CSARERTGRYEQYF.

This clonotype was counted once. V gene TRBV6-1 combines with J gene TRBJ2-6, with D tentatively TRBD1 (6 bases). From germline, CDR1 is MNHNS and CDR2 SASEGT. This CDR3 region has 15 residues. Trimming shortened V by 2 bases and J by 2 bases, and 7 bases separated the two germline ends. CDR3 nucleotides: TGTGCCAGCAGTGAAAAGGGGGCTGGGGCCAACGTCCTGACTTTC. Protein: CASSEKGAGANVLTF.